These T cell receptor beta chains were read from a single sample in a study of cytotoxic CD8 clonotypes in ibrutinib-treated CLL. The table came from immunoSEQ multiplex PCR; TCRdb's copy has only in-frame clones and leaves some out. The sample consists of about 27,000 clones, around 85% of them appearing once. The material sequenced was PBMCs, taken after 24 months of ibrutinib treatment. The source of these receptors is a human donor with chronic lymphocytic leukemia. CDR3s include the opening cysteine and the closing phenylalanine or tryptophan. The D gene is left open where the match is weak. Some rows mark clone size as missing; the rest say once, few, many or name a class of expanded clone.

-,TRBV18,TRBJ2-7,-,TGTGCCAGCTCACCCTCCCGGGGAGGCTCCTACGAGCAGTACTTC,CASSPSRGGSYEQYF
TRBD1,TRBV28,TRBJ1-6,-,TGTGCCAGCAGTTCCCCCGGGACAGTTAAGCCGAGCTCCTATAATTCACCCCTCCACTTT,CASSSPGTVKPSSYNSPLHF
-,TRBV7-3,TRBJ1-1,-,TGTGCCAGCAGCTCGTTCGGGGGCCTGAAAGCTTTCTTT,CASSSFGGLKAFF
-,TRBV5-4,TRBJ1-4,few,TGTGCCAGCAGCTCGGGGGGGACTAATGAAAAACTGTTTTTT,CASSSGGTNEKLFF
-,TRBV7-8,TRBJ1-1,-,TGTGCCAGCAGCCCAGAGTACAGGGCTGCTGCTTTCTTT,CASSPEYRAAAFF
-,TRBV5-4,TRBJ2-2,-,TGTGCCAGCAGCTTGGATCCCACCGGGGAGCTGCTTTTT,CASSLDPTGELLF
-,TRBV2,TRBJ1-2,-,TGTGCCAGCAGTGGGGACCCCTATGGCTACACCTTC,CASSGDPYGYTF
TRBD1,TRBV5-6,TRBJ1-2,-,TGTGCCAGCAGCTCTGGGACAGGAGGGAACTATGGCTACACCTTC,CASSSGTGGNYGYTF
TRBD1,TRBV5-1,TRBJ2-5,-,TGCGCCAGCAGCTTCCTCACAGGGGTCAGCCAAGAGACCCAGTACTTC,CASSFLTGVSQETQYF
-,TRBV11-2,TRBJ1-2,-,TGTGCCAGCAGCCCCCGGGGGGGGTTACAATTCTATGGCTACACCTTC,CASSPRGGLQFYGYTF
-,TRBV18,TRBJ1-4,-,TGTGCCAGCTCACCGCCGGGTAGTGATGAAAAACTGTTTTTT,CASSPPGSDEKLFF
TRBD1,TRBV19,TRBJ1-5,-,TGTGCCAGTAGTACTGGGACAGGGCGTAGCAATCAGCCCCAGCATTTT,CASSTGTGRSNQPQHF
TRBD2,TRBV10-1,TRBJ2-3,few,TGCGCCAGCAGTGACCCTAGCGGGGGGGCCCTAACGCAGTATTTT,CASSDPSGGALTQYF
-,TRBV30,TRBJ2-2,-,TGTGCCTGGAGTGGACTTTTCTCGGGGGTCAGGAACACCGGGGAGCTGTTTTTT,CAWSGLFSGVRNTGELFF
-,TRBV5-1,TRBJ1-2,-,TGCGCCAGCAGCGATGACGGAGACTATGGCTACACCTTC,CASSDDGDYGYTF
-,TRBV19,TRBJ1-6,-,TGTGCCAGTAGTGTTGGAGATTCACCCCTCCACTTT,CASSVGDSPLHF
-,TRBV5-1,TRBJ1-1,once,TGCGCCAGCAGCTTGTTACCCGGGGCCCATGAAGCTTTCTTT,CASSLLPGAHEAFF
-,TRBV28,TRBJ1-4,once,TGTGCCAGCAGTTCATCGGGGCAGCCTGAGGATAATGAAAAACTGTTTTTT,CASSSSGQPEDNEKLFF
-,TRBV4-1,TRBJ2-7,-,TGCGCCAGCAGCCCCAAGTGGGGGACATCCTACGAGCAGTACTTC,CASSPKWGTSYEQYF
TRBD1,TRBV5-4,TRBJ2-7,once,TGTGCCAGCAGCTCCTCCGGGACAGCCCCCTACGAGCAGTACTTC,CASSSSGTAPYEQYF
-,TRBV2,TRBJ2-1,few,TGTGCCAGCGAACCAGGTACAGCTAACAATGAGCAGTTCTTC,CASEPGTANNEQFF
-,TRBV6-1,TRBJ2-5,-,TGTGCCAGTCAGGGGGGCAGGGAGACCCAGTACTTC,CASQGGRETQYF
-,TRBV5-1,TRBJ2-3,-,TGCGCCAGCAGCTTCAGTGAACTATACACAGATACGCAGTATTTT,CASSFSELYTDTQYF